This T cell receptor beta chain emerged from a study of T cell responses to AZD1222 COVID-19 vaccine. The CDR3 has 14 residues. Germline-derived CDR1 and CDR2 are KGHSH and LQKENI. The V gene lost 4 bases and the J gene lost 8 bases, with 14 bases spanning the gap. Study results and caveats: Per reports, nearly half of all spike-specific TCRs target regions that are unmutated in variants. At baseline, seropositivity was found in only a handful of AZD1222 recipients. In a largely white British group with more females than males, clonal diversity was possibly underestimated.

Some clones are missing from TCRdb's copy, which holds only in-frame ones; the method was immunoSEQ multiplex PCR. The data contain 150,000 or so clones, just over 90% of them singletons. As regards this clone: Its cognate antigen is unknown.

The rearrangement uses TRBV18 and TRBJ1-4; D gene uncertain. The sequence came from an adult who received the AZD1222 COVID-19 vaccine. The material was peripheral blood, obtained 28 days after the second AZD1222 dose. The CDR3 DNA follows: TGTGCCAGCTCACAGAGCGAGGGAGGCGAAAAACTGTTTTTT. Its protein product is CASSQSEGGEKLFF.